These 20 T cell receptor beta chains originate from one sample sequenced in a study of CD8+CD57+ T cells in acquired aplastic anemia. Researchers used genomic DNA as the template to profile TCR beta VDJ and CDR3. A single record per CDR3 protein comes from TCRdb applying MiXCR to the reads. The profile shows approximately 380,000 distinct CDR3 sequences, 55% to 75% of them singletons. Sequenced input: sorted CD4+, CD8+, or CD8+CD57+ T cells (not recorded which) from PBMCs. All receptors come from a human donor in good health, serving as a control.

At least ten counts were recorded for this clonotype. V gene TRBV10-3 combines with J gene TRBJ1-2, with 9 bases lining up with TRBD1. CDR3 size: 13 residues. Germline CDR1 and CDR2: ENHRY and SYGVKD. V was clipped by 5 bases and J by 4 bases; unmatched bases: 2. The CDR3 is CAISLDRGYGYTF. DNA for the CDR3: TGTGCCATCAGTTTGGACAGGGGCTATGGCTACACCTTC.

This clonotype occurred a few times. A single base separates this from a much larger clone, so it may be a read error. The V and J genes are TRBV5-1 and TRBJ1-1; maybe TRBD1 (6 bases). The CDR3 has 13 amino acids. Germline V lookup: CDR1 SGHRS, CDR2 YFSETQ. Here the CDR3 DNA reads TGCGCCAGCAGCTTTGAGGGGGGCACTGAAGCTCTCTTT. Its translation: CASSFEGGTEALF.

This chain connects TRBV7-8 to TRBJ2-3; D may be TRBD1 or TRBD2 (6 bases each). The germline gives CDR1 SGHVS, CDR2 FQNEAQ. Trimming removed 1 base from V and 9 bases from J, with 23 bases in between. This CDR3 spans 17 amino acids. The CDR3 DNA follows: TGTGCCAGCAGCTTAGAACAGGGAGGTGTGGGTTTGCAGACGCAGTATTTT. This gives the protein CASSLEQGGVGLQTQYF.

The table lists this clonotype with many counts. The chain joins TRBV10-1 to TRBJ2-2; D remains unclear. The V gene's germline CDR1 is WNHNN and CDR2 SYGVQD (reference sequence). Trimming removed 6 bases from V and 2 bases from J, with 7 bases in between. This CDR3 has 13 amino acids. For the CDR3, the DNA is TGCGCCAGCAGGGAAGGAAACACCGGGGAGCTGTTTTTT. Translating it yields CASREGNTGELFF.

Remarks on this clonotype: This may arise from a read error, as a much more abundant clone is one base away. This chain joins TRBV12-3 or TRBV12-4 and TRBJ1-3, with a possible D match to TRBD1 (6 bases). The CDR3 contains 15 residues. V was cut by 3 bases and J by 8 bases, with 17 bases left in between. CDR3 coding DNA: TGTGCCAGCAGTTTCTCGGGGGCAGGGAAAGACACCATATATTTT. This gives the protein CASSFSGAGKDTIYF.

The chain has TRBV12-3 or TRBV12-4 and TRBJ1-5; TRBD1 aligns across 8 bases. Trimming at V came to 2 bases and at J to 5 bases, leaving 8 bases not matched to a gene. This CDR3 comprises 16 residues. CDR3 DNA sequence: TGTGCCAGCAGTTTAAATAAACAGGGGGGAGATCAGCCCCAGCATTTT. This codes for CASSLNKQGGDQPQHF.

This clonotype was picked up many times. This chain links TRBV6-6 with TRBJ1-1; 9 nucleotides agree with TRBD1. Germline CDR1 reads MNHNY; CDR2 reads SVGAGI (reference sequence). The length of the CDR3 is 13 residues. V lost 4 bases, J lost 12 bases, and 9 bases stayed unmatched. As DNA, the CDR3 is TGTGCCAGCAGTTCACCGGGACAGGGACAAACTTTCTTT. Protein: CASSSPGQGQTFF.

This clonotype was counted a few times. The chain joins TRBV10-3 to TRBJ2-3, with TRBD2 identical over 9 bases. The CDR3 is made up of 18 amino acids. The V gene end was trimmed by 10 bases and the J gene end by 5 bases; junction bases not matched to a gene: 22. CDR1 is ENHRY, CDR2 SYGVKD, per germline. CDR3 DNA: TGTGCCAGCGGTTACTCTCCAGCGGGGGGACCGATTAAAGATACGCAGTATTTT. As protein: CASGYSPAGGPIKDTQYF.

The chain combines TRBV5-8 with TRBJ1-1; weak D call: TRBD1 (5 bases). Between the trimmed V and J ends, which lost 4 bases and 6 bases, there was a span of 19 bases. Germline lookup yields CDR1 SGHTS and CDR2 YDEGEE. The CDR3 spans 15 residues. CDR3 loop: CASSPPGLVNPEAFF. The CDR3 bases are TGTGCCAGCAGCCCACCGGGACTCGTTAATCCTGAAGCTTTCTTT.

The V call is TRBV7-9, the J call TRBJ2-7; D not resolved. Deletions cut 1 base from V and 13 bases from J, with 23 bases between. The CDR3 runs 15 residues. Germline lookup yields CDR1 SEHNR and CDR2 FQNEAQ (reference sequence). The CDR3: CASSLGFVTPLHFYF. In DNA form, the CDR3 reads TGTGCCAGCAGCTTAGGGTTCGTTACACCCCTCCACTTTTACTTC. The full variable domain, rest sourced from reference TRBV7-9 and TRBJ2-7, is DTGVSQNPRHKITKRGQNVTFRCDPISEHNRLYWYRQTLGQGPEFLTYFQNEAQLEKSRLLSDRFSAERPKGSFSTLEIQRTEQGDSAMYLCASSLGFVTPLHFYFGPGTRLTVT.

This rearrangement joins TRBV19 to TRBJ2-3; weak D call: TRBD2 (7 bases). Germline V gene data show CDR1 as LNHDA and CDR2 as SQIVND (reference sequence). V gave up 5 bases and J gave up 1 base, with 16 bases separating them. CDR3 length: 16 amino acids. The CDR3 region is CASSSLGGPGTDTQYF. The CDR3, as DNA: TGTGCCAGTAGTTCCCTGGGGGGGCCGGGCACAGATACGCAGTATTTT.

This clonotype was seen at least ten times. The rearrangement links TRBV29-1 to TRBJ1-1; 12 bases are a match to TRBD1. Germline V lookup: CDR1 SQVTM, CDR2 ANQGSEA. V lost 6 bases and J lost 10; bases outside the gene matches: 9. The CDR3 totals 13 residues. The CDR3, as DNA: TGCAGCGTGGGACAGGGGGCGTTTTTGGGAGCTTTCTTT. This encodes CSVGQGAFLGAFF.

With respect to this clonotype: An end of the junction differs from the germline gene, which may be a read error. The chain's CDR3 is CASGSLGAGGQETF. CDR3 DNA: TGTGCCAGCGGCTCGCTCGGCGCGGGGGGCCAAGAGACCTTC. This chain uses TRBV7-2 with TRBJ2-1, with 8 positions matching TRBD2. Germline V gene data show CDR1 as SGHTA and CDR2 as FQGNSA. The CDR3 extends over 14 amino acids.

The V call is TRBV6-4, the J call TRBJ1-1; D is ambiguous. Trimming shortened V by 7 bases and J by 3 bases, and 12 bases separated the two germline ends. This CDR3 contains 13 residues. Germline CDR1 reads MRHNA; CDR2 reads SNTAGT. CDR3 in amino acids: CASNIRWDTEAFF. In DNA form, the CDR3 reads TGTGCCAGCAACATTAGATGGGACACTGAAGCTTTCTTT.

This clonotype occurred many times. The gene calls are TRBV7-6 and TRBJ1-1, with D perhaps TRBD1 (5 bases). The CDR3 length is 15 residues. V lost 6 bases, J lost 2 bases, and 16 bases lay in between. CDR1 and CDR2 from the germline V gene are SGHVS and FNYEAQ. The CDR3 is CASRPWAGRNTEAFF. The DNA of the CDR3 is TGTGCCAGCAGACCATGGGCAGGGCGTAACACTGAAGCTTTCTTT.

This clonotype was observed many times. The chain uses TRBV19 and TRBJ1-3, with D possibly matching TRBD1 (5 bases). CDR3 length: 15 amino acids. The V gene's germline CDR1 is LNHDA and CDR2 SQIVND (reference sequence). The ends were cut back, 5 bases at V and 0 bases at J, with 11 bases in the middle. CDR3 coding DNA: TGTGCCAGTAGTCCCAGGGTGAGCTCTGGAAACACCATATATTTT. Translation gives CASSPRVSSGNTIYF.

This chain connects TRBV11-2 to TRBJ1-3, with D possibly being TRBD1 (5 bases). Germline V gives CDR1 SGHAT, CDR2 FQNNGV. The CDR3 runs to 16 residues. The V and J ends lost 9 bases and 2 bases respectively, with 20 bases between them. The CDR3 is CASTSGGTGAGNTIYF. Written as DNA, the CDR3 is TGTGCCAGTACCTCCGGGGGTACGGGGGCTGGAAACACCATATATTTT.

This clonotype showed up many times. The chain couples TRBV9 to TRBJ1-1; no clear D gene. Per germline, CDR1 SGDLS and CDR2 YYNGEE. This CDR3 comprises 13 residues. The ends were cut back, 2 bases at V and 1 base at J, with 6 bases in the middle. This CDR3 reads CASSVDWNTEAFF. CDR3 sequence (DNA): TGTGCCAGCAGCGTTGACTGGAACACTGAAGCTTTCTTT.

This clonotype was counted a single time. A junction end diverges from the germline sequence, so it may reflect a read error. This chain connects TRBV7-2 to TRBJ2-7; possible D gene TRBD2, 6 bases. Germline CDR1 SGHTA, CDR2 FQGNSA. This CDR3 spans 14 amino acids. CDR3 nucleotides: TGTGCCAGCAGCTTAGTCGTCAATCTTTGGAGGGGAGACTTC. This sequence encodes CASSLVVNLWRGDF.

The J gene is TRBJ1-2, the V gene TRBV9; D gene uncertain. The CDR3 has 14 amino acids. Deletions cut 6 bases from V and 10 bases from J, with 22 bases between. In germline, CDR1 is SGDLS, CDR2 YYNGEE. Written as DNA, the CDR3 is TGTGCCAGCACCCTCAGAGGTTACAAATTTTCCTACACCTTC. Amino acids: CASTLRGYKFSYTF.